This paragraph reports one T cell receptor beta chain. As yet, its antigen is unknown. The protocol was immunoSEQ multiplex PCR, while the TCRdb copy is restricted to in-frame clones and leaves out a portion. Of roughly 220,000 clones in the sample, around four fifths were seen once. These data come from a study of cytomegalovirus exposure and HLA in healthy donors. Study-wide findings and caveats: Listed as cytomegalovirus-associated were 164 TCR beta chains. In the roughly 120 validation repertoires, approximately 93% of cluster scores exceeded 0, per a later analysis.

This clonotype originated in a woman aged 25 to 39 in good health and CMV-seropositive. The sequencing sample was made of PBMCs.

Written as DNA, the CDR3 is TGCGCCAACGAGGAGTTTTACGAGCAGTACTTC. This translates into CANEEFYEQYF. The chain links TRBV5-1 to TRBJ2-7; D is uncertain. The CDR3 spans 11 residues. Germline V gene sequence: CDR1 SGHRS, CDR2 YFSETQ. With 9 bases removed from V and 4 bases from J, the gap between germline ends came to 11 bases.